The 9 T cell receptor beta chains given below trace back to one sample, sequenced in a study of blood T cell repertoires in COVID-19. Generated by immunoSEQ multiplex PCR, the TCRdb table keeps only in-frame clones and is missing some. This sample carries 200,000 to 250,000 clones, roughly 89% of them seen once, and the ten largest clones take approximately 7.3%. The sequenced material came from PBMCs or T cells enriched from blood (not recorded which). These TCRs come from a woman in her thirties or forties who had recovered from COVID-19.

This clone appeared many times. The genes are TRBV3-1 (or the pseudogene TRBV3-2) and TRBJ1-1; D is unclear. This CDR3 region has 14 residues. The ends were cut back, 4 bases at V and 3 bases at J, with 12 bases in the middle. Germline CDR1 and CDR2: LGHDT and YNNKEL (reference sequence). CDR3 region: CASSRGNRDTEAFF. As DNA, the CDR3 is TGTGCCAGCAGCCGCGGGAACCGGGACACTGAAGCTTTCTTT.

The chain links TRBV28 to TRBJ2-7; D possibly corresponds to TRBD1 (5 bases). Trimming stripped 3 bases from V and 2 bases from J, with 11 bases between. This CDR3 contains 14 residues. Per the germline V gene, CDR1 is MDHEN and CDR2 is SYDVKM. The CDR3 loop is CASSLAGPPYEQYV. For the CDR3, the DNA is TGTGCCAGCAGTTTGGCAGGGCCACCCTACGAGCAGTACGTC.

The V gene is TRBV27, the J gene TRBJ2-1; 15 nucleotides match TRBD2. The CDR3 consists of 16 residues. Germline CDR1 MNHEY, CDR2 SMNVEV (reference sequence). V gave up 6 bases and J gave up 5 bases; unmatched junction bases: 5. Here the CDR3 DNA reads TGTGCCAGCAGACGGACTAGCGGGAGGGGGGACAATGAGCAGTTCTTC. As protein: CASRRTSGRGDNEQFF.

This sequence joins TRBV28 and TRBJ2-1, with 9 bases aligning to TRBD2. Germline V gene data show CDR1 as MDHEN and CDR2 as SYDVKM. This CDR3 is built from 15 residues. V was clipped by 6 bases and J by 5 bases; unmatched bases: 8. The CDR3 sequence: CASRNSGSGHNEQFF. In DNA form, the CDR3 reads TGTGCCAGCAGGAATAGCGGGAGCGGCCACAATGAGCAGTTCTTC. Full variable domain (outside the CDR3, taken from reference TRBV28 and TRBJ2-1): DVKVTQSSRYLVKRTGEKVFLECVQDMDHENMFWYRQDPGLGLRLIYFSYDVKMKEKGDIPEGYSVSREKKERFSLILESASTNQTSMYLCASRNSGSGHNEQFFGPGTRLTVL.

The rearrangement joins TRBV21-1 to TRBJ2-5; the table's D call, TRBD2, has no DNA check behind it. TRBV21-1 is noted as a pseudogene. The CDR3 has 14 residues. The CDR3 DNA reads as TGTGCCAGCAGCAAAGGTTCTAGACAAGAGACCCAGTACTTC. Amino acid sequence: CASSKGSRQETQYF.

This chain uses TRBV6-5 with TRBJ1-6, with 9 bases lining up with TRBD1. CDR1 is MNHEY, CDR2 SVGAGI, per germline. The J segment lost 7 bases and the V segment lost 5 bases, leaving 3 bases of the junction unmatched. This CDR3 region has 14 residues. The CDR3 nucleotides read TGTGCCAGCAGTAAGGGGACAGGGAATTCACCCCTCCACTTT. This encodes CASSKGTGNSPLHF.

This clone occurred a few times. The chain uses TRBV5-1 and TRBJ1-5; D ambiguous. The CDR3 has 17 amino acids. The V and J ends lost 0 bases and 0 bases respectively, with 13 bases between them. Germline lookup yields CDR1 SGHRS and CDR2 YFSETQ. CDR3 nucleotides: TGCGCCAGCAGCTTGGACGGACGAGACTATAGCAATCAGCCCCAGCATTTT. Its protein is CASSLDGRDYSNQPQHF.

As to this clone: An end of the junction does not agree with germline; a read error may underlie this. The rearrangement joins TRBV24-1 to TRBJ1-2; 7 bases are shared with TRBD1. CDR3 length: 13 residues. CDR1 KGHDR and CDR2 SFDVKD come from the germline V gene. CDR3 in DNA: TGTGCCACCAGTGATGAAGACAGGGAACCATTTATCTTC. Encoded protein: CATSDEDREPFIF.

This clone was seen a handful of times. The chain employs TRBV7-3 and TRBJ1-6; D is undetermined. This CDR3 spans 13 amino acids. The V gene lost 0 bases and the J gene lost 10 bases, with 7 bases spanning the gap. Per the germline V gene, CDR1 is SGHTA and CDR2 is FQGTGA. For the CDR3, the DNA is TGTGCCAGCAGCTTAACGCGGGAATCACCCCTCCACTTT. Protein sequence: CASSLTRESPLHF.